The 28 T cell receptor beta chains below were found in one sample sequenced in a study of blood T cell repertoires in COVID-19. Profiling relied on immunoSEQ multiplex PCR, and the TCRdb table lists in-frame clones only, not all of them. Among more than 150,000 clones, 80% to 90% were seen once, and the ten largest hold roughly 2.5%. What was sequenced was peripheral blood. Every receptor here comes from a man between 35 and 55 years old with active or convalescent COVID-19.

The chain couples TRBV7-9 to TRBJ1-1, with a weak D call TRBD1 (6 bases). The V and J ends lost 3 bases and 8 bases respectively, with 13 bases between them. This CDR3 spans 13 amino acids. The V gene's germline CDR1 is SEHNR and CDR2 FQNEAQ (reference sequence). CDR3 in amino acids: CASSFYREGEAFF. The CDR3 DNA sequence: TGTGCCAGCAGCTTCTACAGGGAGGGCGAAGCTTTCTTT.

The rearrangement uses TRBV11-3 and TRBJ2-1; 11 nucleotides match TRBD2. This CDR3 has 15 residues. V trimming: 2 bases; J trimming: 7 bases; junction bases outside the gene matches: 4. The germline CDR1 and CDR2 sequences are SGHNT and YENEEA. The CDR3 loop reads CASSLSLAGVNEQFF. The CDR3 DNA reads as TGTGCCAGCAGCTTATCACTAGCGGGGGTAAATGAGCAGTTCTTC.

V is TRBV3-1 (or the pseudogene TRBV3-2) and J is TRBJ1-5, with a weak D call TRBD1 (5 bases). This CDR3 has 13 residues. From germline, CDR1 is LGHDT and CDR2 YNNKEL (reference sequence). V gave up 5 bases and J gave up 4 bases, with 9 bases separating them. The CDR3 DNA reads as TGTGCCAGCAGCTTGACAGTTAATCAGCCCCAGCATTTT. It encodes CASSLTVNQPQHF.

The chain has TRBV30 and TRBJ1-3, with 10 positions matching TRBD1. Germline loops: CDR1 GTSNPN, CDR2 SVGIG (reference sequence). J lost 4 bases, V lost 3 bases, and 0 bases had no gene match. The CDR3 sequence is 13 residues long. The CDR3 spells CAWRGQGGNTIYF. For the CDR3, the DNA is TGTGCCTGGAGGGGACAGGGGGGAAACACCATATATTTT.

The rearrangement links TRBV6-5 to TRBJ1-5; a weak D match, TRBD1 (6 bases). The germline CDR1 and CDR2 sequences are MNHEY and SVGAGI. Trimming took 6 bases from V and 1 from J, leaving 13 bases between them. The CDR3 totals 15 residues. The CDR3, as DNA: TGTGCCAGCAGCCCAGGGGTGAGAAGCAATCAGCCCCAGCATTTT. It encodes CASSPGVRSNQPQHF.

The chain carries TRBV15 and TRBJ1-4; no clear D gene. Trimming removed 6 bases at V and 7 bases at J, with 12 bases between. This CDR3 comprises 13 residues. Germline assignment: CDR1 LNHNV and CDR2 YYDKDF (reference sequence). The CDR3 reads CATRGKEGEKLFF. The CDR3, as DNA: TGTGCCACCAGGGGGAAAGAGGGTGAAAAACTGTTTTTT.

The chain carries TRBV11-3 and TRBJ2-2, with D uncertain. CDR3 length equals 11 residues. Between the trimmed V and J ends, which lost 1 base and 8 bases, there was a span of 2 bases. Germline V CDR1 and CDR2: SGHNT, YENEEA. The DNA of the CDR3 is TGTGCCAGCAGCTTAGCTGGGGAGCTGTTTTTT. The encoded protein is CASSLAGELFF.

The chain employs TRBV6-6 and TRBJ1-5; 8 nucleotides align to TRBD1. V shed 4 bases, J shed 6 bases, and the junction held 8 bases outside the gene matches. Germline V gives CDR1 MNHNY, CDR2 SVGAGI (reference sequence). The CDR3 consists of 15 residues. The CDR3 sequence: CASSSQGGVGQPQHF. The CDR3 nucleotides read TGTGCCAGCAGTTCACAGGGGGGGGTCGGTCAGCCCCAGCATTTT.

The V gene is TRBV5-1, the J gene TRBJ1-1, with TRBD1 as a possible D gene (5 bases). The V end lost 4 bases, the J end lost 1 base, and 17 bases lay between the germline ends. Germline V lookup: CDR1 SGHRS, CDR2 YFSETQ. The CDR3 spans 16 residues. Written as DNA, the CDR3 is TGCGCCAGCAGCCCCCCCACAGGCCTCCGGAACACTGAAGCTTTCTTT. This gives the protein CASSPPTGLRNTEAFF.

On this clone itself: An end of the junction differs from the germline gene, which may be a read error. The chain joins TRBV7-7 to TRBJ1-1; the D is unclear. Germline lookup yields CDR1 SSHAT and CDR2 FNYEAQ (reference sequence). The length of the CDR3 is 13 residues. This CDR3 reads CASSREGGTEAFF. The CDR3 DNA reads as TGTGCTAGCAGCCGAGAGGGCGGGACTGAAGCTTTCTTT.

In DNA form, the CDR3 reads TGTGCCAGCAGCCTGTCCCGGGGGGGCAGAACTTTGACAGATACGCAGTATTTT. Residues: CASSLSRGGRTLTDTQYF. The V call is TRBV7-6, the J call TRBJ2-3; TRBD2 matches at 8 bases. Trimming cost V 5 bases and J 3 bases; bases outside gene matches: 16. Germline CDR1 reads SGHVS; CDR2 reads FNYEAQ. This CDR3 contains 18 residues.

The chain carries TRBV5-4 and TRBJ1-5; 8 positions match TRBD1. The trim removed 3 bases at V and 7 bases at J, leaving 3 bases unmatched. Germline V CDR1 and CDR2: SGHNT, YYREEE (reference sequence). The CDR3 runs to 13 residues. The CDR3 reads CASSSDRAQPQHF. CDR3 coding DNA: TGTGCCAGCAGCTCGGACAGGGCCCAGCCCCAGCATTTT.

The chain employs TRBV27 and TRBJ2-1; 11 nucleotides align to TRBD2. After removal of 2 bases from V and 4 bases from J, the junction contained 1 base not matched to a gene. CDR1 and CDR2 from the germline V gene are MNHEY and SMNVEV (reference sequence). The CDR3 is made up of 15 amino acids. The CDR3 is CASSLLAGGYNEQFF. DNA of the CDR3: TGTGCCAGCAGTTTACTAGCGGGGGGATACAATGAGCAGTTCTTC.

This sequence joins TRBV7-2 and TRBJ2-7; 9 bases agree with TRBD2. Germline-derived CDR1 and CDR2 are SGHTA and FQGNSA. J was trimmed by 13 bases and V by 6 bases; bases with no gene match: 13. The length of the CDR3 is 13 residues. CDR3 loop: CASSLAGRSGTYF. The DNA for the CDR3 is TGTGCCAGCAGTCTAGCGGGACGGAGCGGGACTTACTTC.

The rearrangement joins TRBV11-2 to TRBJ1-5; D perhaps matches TRBD1 (6 bases). V was cut by 3 bases and J by 4 bases, with 7 bases left in between. The CDR3 length is 13 residues. Germline values: CDR1 SGHAT, CDR2 FQNNGV. This CDR3 is CASSFGTNQPQHF. CDR3 DNA: TGTGCCAGCAGCTTTGGGACAAATCAGCCCCAGCATTTT.

In its sample, this clone was seen once. The chain combines TRBV9 with TRBJ2-3; 11 nucleotides line up with TRBD2. V lost 4 bases, J lost 5 bases, and 3 bases stayed unmatched. Germline CDR1 SGDLS, CDR2 YYNGEE. This CDR3 has 14 amino acids. The CDR3 DNA reads as TGTGCCAGCAGCATTAGCGGGGGGGAAGATACGCAGTATTTT. It is translated as CASSISGGEDTQYF.

This clone appeared once. J is TRBJ2-7 and V is TRBV6-5; 12 bases align to TRBD1. Germline trimming cut 8 bases from V and 6 bases from J; bases unmatched to any gene: 5. Germline CDR1 MNHEY, CDR2 SVGAGI. The CDR3 totals 13 residues. CDR3 bases: TGTGCCAGCGGGGGACAGGGGGCAGGCGAGCAGTACTTC. This encodes CASGGQGAGEQYF.

V gene TRBV24-1 combines with J gene TRBJ1-3; D unresolved. Germline values: CDR1 KGHDR, CDR2 SFDVKD. V shed 6 bases and J shed 0 bases, with 14 bases lying between them. This CDR3 comprises 16 residues. The CDR3 DNA follows: TGTGCCACCAGTTACGTAACACGACTCTCTGGAAACACCATATATTTT. It yields the protein CATSYVTRLSGNTIYF.

As for this clone: Different DNA sequences within this sample yield the same CDR3. The chain couples TRBV28 to TRBJ2-7, with D perhaps matching TRBD2 (6 bases). V was trimmed by 10 bases and J by 3 bases, leaving 13 bases between them. The V gene's germline CDR1 is MDHEN and CDR2 SYDVKM. The CDR3 has 12 amino acids. Written as DNA, the CDR3 is TGTGCCACAGGCGGGGCCGGCTACGAGCAGTACTTC. It encodes CATGGAGYEQYF.

The rearrangement joins TRBV5-1 to TRBJ2-5; TRBD2 aligns across 8 bases. The CDR3 extends over 14 amino acids. Trimming removed 0 bases from V and 5 bases from J; junction bases left unmatched: 3. The germline CDR1 and CDR2 sequences are SGHRS and YFSETQ. The CDR3 region has the DNA TGCGCCAGCAGCTTGGTCGGGGGGGCTGAGACCCAGTACTTC. Translated, it gives CASSLVGGAETQYF. Drawing the rest from reference TRBV5-1 and TRBJ2-5, the complete variable domain is KAGVTQTPRYLIKTRGQQVTLSCSPISGHRSVSWYQQTPGQGLQFLFEYFSETQRNKGNFPGRFSGRQFSNSRSEMNVSTLELGDSALYLCASSLVGGAETQYFGPGTRLLVL.

The rearrangement uses TRBV2 and TRBJ1-2; D gene uncertain. The CDR3 length is 13 residues. The V end lost 2 bases, the J end lost 7 bases, and 11 bases lay between the germline ends. Per the germline V gene, CDR1 is SNHLY and CDR2 is FYNNEI. DNA of the CDR3: TGTGCCAGCAGTGAATGCCGGGGTTGTGGCTACACCTTC. This translates into CASSECRGCGYTF. Full variable domain (rest looked up from reference TRBV2 and TRBJ1-2): EPEVTQTPSHQVTQMGQEVILRCVPISNHLYFYWYRQILGQKVEFLVSFYNNEISEKSEIFDDQFSVERPDGSNFTLKIRSTKLEDSAMYFCASSECRGCGYTFGSGTRLTVV.

V usage is TRBV6-5 and J usage is TRBJ2-4; D is perhaps TRBD1 (6 bases). The CDR3 is 15 amino acids. CDR1 MNHEY and CDR2 SVGAGI come from the germline V gene. Trimming removed 0 bases at V and 9 bases at J, with 15 bases between. DNA of the CDR3: TGTGCCAGCAGTTACTCGCGGCAGGGGCTATCCATTCAGTACTTC. Its protein is CASSYSRQGLSIQYF.

The V gene is TRBV30, the J gene TRBJ2-3, with D unclear. Germline values: CDR1 GTSNPN, CDR2 SVGIG (reference sequence). The CDR3 extends over 12 amino acids. V lost 4 bases and J 4 bases, leaving 9 bases between the germline ends. The CDR3 DNA reads as TGTGCCTGGACCCCTATGGCAGATACGCAGTATTTT. This gives the protein CAWTPMADTQYF.

This chain uses TRBV27 with TRBJ1-3; tentatively, D is TRBD1 (5 bases). Germline CDR1 MNHEY, CDR2 SMNVEV (reference sequence). V shed 3 bases and J shed 2 bases, with 8 bases lying between them. This CDR3 region has 14 residues. The DNA for the CDR3 is TGTGCCAGCAGTTTTCGGGGGGCTGGAAACACCATATATTTT. This translates into CASSFRGAGNTIYF.

The gene calls are TRBV7-2 and TRBJ1-2, with no clear D. Trimming removed 2 bases from V and 4 bases from J, with 23 bases in between. The CDR3 covers 18 residues. CDR1 is SGHTA and CDR2 is FQGNSA in the germline V gene. The DNA of the CDR3 is TGTGCCAGCAGCTTAAATCAGCTTGGGTACAGTAGTCTCTATGGCTACACCTTC. Its protein is CASSLNQLGYSSLYGYTF. The variable domain in full, with the rest retrieved from reference TRBV7-2 and TRBJ1-2, is GAGVSQSPSNKVTEKGKDVELRCDPISGHTALYWYRQSLGQGLEFLIYFQGNSAPDKSGLPSDRFSAERTGGSVSTLTIQRTQQEDSAVYLCASSLNQLGYSSLYGYTFGSGTRLTVV.

The genes are TRBV5-1 and TRBJ1-2; the match to TRBD1 covers 8 bases. In germline, CDR1 is SGHRS, CDR2 YFSETQ. The J segment lost 5 bases and the V segment lost 0 bases, leaving 3 bases of the junction unmatched. The CDR3 sequence is 14 residues long. This chain's CDR3 is CASSLEGQGYGYTF. The CDR3 region has the DNA TGCGCCAGCAGCTTGGAAGGACAGGGATATGGCTACACCTTC.

The chain couples TRBV10-1 to TRBJ1-1; 7 positions agree with TRBD1. V was pared by 2 bases and J by 4 bases, with 4 bases of the junction left unmatched. The CDR3 loop spans 14 amino acids. CDR1 WNHNN and CDR2 SYGVQD come from the germline V gene (reference sequence). The CDR3 loop is CASSENTGATEAFF. CDR3 bases: TGCGCCAGCAGTGAGAACACAGGGGCCACTGAAGCTTTCTTT.

The rearrangement uses TRBV6-5 and TRBJ1-2; a weak D match, TRBD1 (5 bases). With 6 bases removed from V and 5 bases from J, the gap between germline ends came to 13 bases. Looked up from germline, CDR1 is MNHEY and CDR2 is SVGAGI. The CDR3 contains 13 residues. The CDR3 region is CASRRDPLYGYTF. For the CDR3, the DNA is TGTGCCAGCAGGCGGGACCCACTATATGGCTACACCTTC.